The clone carrying this T cell receptor (beta chain) was seen once. Original data processing: The authors estimated nucleated cell counts from reference gene primer amplification. The method was immunoSEQ multiplex PCR; TCRdb's version includes in-frame clones alone and lacks a portion of them. D and trimming were read from the DNA, whereas the V and J calls and clone size are those reported in that table. The sample has around 50,000 clones, more than 70% seen once; the top ten hold around 9.6%. The CDR3 has 15 residues. The junction had 3 bases not matched to a gene; V was cut back by 3 bases and J by 1 base. Germline loops: CDR1 SGHRS, CDR2 YFSETQ. This sample was taken from a study of blood T cell repertoires in COVID-19. Study details: Sites in the United States, Italy and Spain provided acute and convalescent COVID-19 samples. The analysed material was cDNA or gDNA that came from T cells, B-cell-depleted T cells, or PBMCs.

This TCR came from a middle-aged man with active COVID-19. The rearrangement joins TRBV5-1 to TRBJ2-3; 9 nucleotides align to TRBD1. Sequencing used peripheral blood. The CDR3 DNA sequence: TGCGCCAGCAGCTCGGACAGGGGCGGCACAGATACGCAGTATTTT. Its protein product is CASSSDRGGTDTQYF.